The rows below give T cell receptor beta chains drawn from one sample of a study of vaccination and CD4 T cells after COVID-19. Antigen specificity for these receptors is unknown. Using its own MiXCR run on the PCR reads, TCRdb lists one record per CDR3 protein. The top ten clones hold approximately 22% of a sample with about 22,000 distinct CDR3 sequences, 62% of them seen once. Sequences were derived from CD4+ T cells from blood, cultured in vitro, sampled before SARS-CoV-2 vaccination. Receptors were obtained from a human donor who received a COVID-19 vaccine. Both conserved end residues are part of each CDR3. The order of the fields is V gene, J gene, clone size, D gene, CDR3 DNA, CDR3 protein. D genes are given only for firm matches. The listing skips clone size in some rows; elsewhere it reads once, few, many or a size class.

>TRBV7-8|TRBJ1-4|-|-
TGTGCCAGCAGCTTAACACCTAGGGGTGAAAAACTGTTTTTT
CASSLTPRGEKLFF
>TRBV20-1|TRBJ2-3|-|-
TGCAGTGCGACTGAAAGCGGGTTTAGCACAGATACGCAGTATTTT
CSATESGFSTDTQYF
>TRBV11-3|TRBJ1-2|few|-
TGTGCCAGCAGCAGCAGGGTTACTAACTATGGCTACACCTTC
CASSSRVTNYGYTF
>TRBV20-1|TRBJ1-5|few|-
TGCAGTGCTAGTGCCGGGGACGGGCAGCCCCAGCATTTT
CSASAGDGQPQHF
>TRBV7-2|TRBJ1-6|-|-
TGTGCCAGCAGCCCCTACAGGGATTCACCCCTCCACTTT
CASSPYRDSPLHF
>TRBV12-3/TRBV12-4|TRBJ1-5|-|TRBD1
TGTGCCAGCAGTTTAGAAGGGGGCTTCCAGCCCCAGCATTTT
CASSLEGGFQPQHF
>TRBV10-3|TRBJ2-7|-|-
TGTGCCAGCAGCGAGGGACACCAGTACGAGCAGTACTTC
CASSEGHQYEQYF
>TRBV7-9|TRBJ1-2|-|-
TGTGCCAGCAGCTTAGTGCAGGGAGCCTATGGCTACACCTTC
CASSLVQGAYGYTF
>TRBV29-1|TRBJ2-1|-|TRBD2
TGCAGCGCCAGGGAGGGTCATGAGCAGTTCTTC
CSAREGHEQFF
>TRBV11-3|TRBJ1-1|-|TRBD1
TGTGCCAGCAGCCCGGGACAGGCCTGGGACACTGAAGCTTTCTTT
CASSPGQAWDTEAFF
>TRBV6-4|TRBJ2-1|once|-
TGTGCCAGCAGTGACACTATGGACAATGAGCAGTTCTTC
CASSDTMDNEQFF
>TRBV24-1|TRBJ1-1|medium-sized|TRBD1
TGTGCCACCAGTGAGAAACGGACAGGGAAAGCTTTCTTT
CATSEKRTGKAFF
>TRBV11-3|TRBJ1-6|-|TRBD1
TGTGCCAGCAAGGGGGCGCGTAATTCACCCCTCCACTTT
CASKGARNSPLHF
>TRBV7-9|TRBJ2-5|-|-
TGTGCCACCCAGGCATTTGCGGGGTTGCAAGAGACCCAGTACTTC
CATQAFAGLQETQYF